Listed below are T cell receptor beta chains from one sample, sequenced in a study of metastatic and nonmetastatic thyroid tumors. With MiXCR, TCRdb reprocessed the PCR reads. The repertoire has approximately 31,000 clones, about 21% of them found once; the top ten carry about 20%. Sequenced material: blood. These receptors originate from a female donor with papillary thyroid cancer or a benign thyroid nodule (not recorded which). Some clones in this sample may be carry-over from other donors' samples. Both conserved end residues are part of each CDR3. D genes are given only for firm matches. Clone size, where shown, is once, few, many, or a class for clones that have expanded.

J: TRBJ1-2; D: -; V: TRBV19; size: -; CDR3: CASSAPRSYGYTF; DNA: TGTGCCAGTAGTGCCCCTCGCAGCTATGGCTACACCTTC
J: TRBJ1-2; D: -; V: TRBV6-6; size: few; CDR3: CASSYSVQLNGYTF; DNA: TGTGCCAGCAGTTACTCGGTGCAGTTAAATGGCTACACCTTC
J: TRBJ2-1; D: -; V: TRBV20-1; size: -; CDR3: CSARRPSYNEQFF; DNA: TGCAGTGCTAGAAGGCCCTCCTACAATGAGCAGTTCTTC
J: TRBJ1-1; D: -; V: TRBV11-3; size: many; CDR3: CASSFTENTEAFF; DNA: TGTGCCAGCAGCTTCACCGAGAACACTGAAGCTTTCTTT
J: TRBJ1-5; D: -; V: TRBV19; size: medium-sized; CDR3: CASSHRADQPQHF; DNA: TGTGCCAGTAGTCACAGGGCAGATCAGCCCCAGCATTTT
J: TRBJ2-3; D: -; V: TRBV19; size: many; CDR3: CASSFFDTQYF; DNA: TGTGCCAGTAGTTTCTTCGATACGCAGTATTTT
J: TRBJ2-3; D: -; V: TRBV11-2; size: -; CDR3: CASSLDYPSTDTQYF; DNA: TGTGCCAGCAGCTTAGACTACCCTAGCACAGATACGCAGTATTTT
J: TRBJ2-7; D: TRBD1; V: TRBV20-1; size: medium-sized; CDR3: CSARGTGLPEQYF; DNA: TGCAGTGCTAGAGGGACAGGGTTACCCGAGCAGTACTTC
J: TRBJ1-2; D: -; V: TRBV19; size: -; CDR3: CASISGQGGDYGYTF; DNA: TGTGCCAGTATCTCCGGGCAAGGGGGGGACTATGGCTACACCTTC
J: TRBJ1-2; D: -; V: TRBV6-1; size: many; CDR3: CASSRDNFYGYTF; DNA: TGTGCCAGCAGTCGGGACAATTTCTATGGCTACACCTTC
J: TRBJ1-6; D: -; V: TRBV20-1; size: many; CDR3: CSATVTGTATSPLHF; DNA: TGCAGTGCTACCGTCACCGGGACCGCCACTTCACCCCTCCACTTT
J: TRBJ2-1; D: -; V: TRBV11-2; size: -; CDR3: CASSLVGTPYYEQFF; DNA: TGTGCCAGCAGCTTAGTTGGGACTCCCTACTATGAGCAGTTCTTC
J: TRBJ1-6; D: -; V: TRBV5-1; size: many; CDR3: CASSLAGTFDSPLHF; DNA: TGCGCCAGCAGCTTGGCCGGGACTTTTGATTCACCCCTCCACTTT
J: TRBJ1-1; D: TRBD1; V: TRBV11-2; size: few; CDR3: CASSWDSAEAFF; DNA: TGTGCCAGCAGTTGGGACAGCGCTGAAGCTTTCTTT
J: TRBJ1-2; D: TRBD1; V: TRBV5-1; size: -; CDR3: CASSLNPTGDGYTF; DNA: TGCGCCAGCAGCCTTAATCCGACAGGGGATGGCTACACCTTC
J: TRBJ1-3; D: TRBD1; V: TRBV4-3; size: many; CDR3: CASSQTGGAGNTIYF; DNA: TGCGCCAGCAGCCAAACAGGGGGCGCTGGAAACACCATATATTTT
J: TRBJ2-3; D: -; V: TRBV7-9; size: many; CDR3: CASNPQTADTQYF; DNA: TGTGCCAGCAACCCCCAGACAGCAGATACGCAGTATTTT
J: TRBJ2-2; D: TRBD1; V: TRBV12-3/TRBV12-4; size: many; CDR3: CASSLGQGSNTGELFF; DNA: TGTGCCAGCAGCCTAGGACAGGGGAGTAACACCGGGGAGCTGTTTTTT
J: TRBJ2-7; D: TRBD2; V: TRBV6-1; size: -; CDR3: CASRTSGGNYEQYF; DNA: TGTGCCAGCAGGACTAGCGGGGGCAACTACGAGCAGTACTTC
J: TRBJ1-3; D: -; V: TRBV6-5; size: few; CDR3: CASSSLSSGNTIYF; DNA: TGTGCCAGCAGTTCTCTTAGCTCTGGAAACACCATATATTTT
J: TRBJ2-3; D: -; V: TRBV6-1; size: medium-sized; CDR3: CASSPRAGGTDTQYF; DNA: TGTGCCAGCAGTCCGAGGGCCGGAGGCACAGATACGCAGTATTTT
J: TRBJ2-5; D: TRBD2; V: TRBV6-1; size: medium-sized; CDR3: CASSEARGMQETQYF; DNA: TGTGCCAGCAGTGAAGCGCGGGGGATGCAAGAGACCCAGTACTTC
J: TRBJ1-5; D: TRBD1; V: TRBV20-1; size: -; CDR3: CSARDSGTGDAQPQHF; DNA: TGCAGTGCTAGAGATAGCGGGACAGGGGATGCTCAGCCCCAGCATTTT
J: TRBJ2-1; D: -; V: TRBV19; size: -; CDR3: CASSMLNRGPYNEQFF; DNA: TGTGCCAGTAGTATGTTGAATAGGGGACCCTACAATGAGCAGTTCTTC
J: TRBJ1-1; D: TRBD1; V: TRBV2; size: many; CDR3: CASSEAETGGFTEAFF; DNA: TGTGCCAGCAGTGAAGCGGAAACAGGGGGCTTCACTGAAGCTTTCTTT
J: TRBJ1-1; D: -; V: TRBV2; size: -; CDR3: CASSWGDTEAFF; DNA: TGTGCCAGCAGTTGGGGGGACACTGAAGCTTTCTTT
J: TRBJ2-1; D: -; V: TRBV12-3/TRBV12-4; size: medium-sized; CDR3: CASSFTSLYYNEQFF; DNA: TGTGCCAGCAGTTTTACTTCCCTATATTACAATGAGCAGTTCTTC
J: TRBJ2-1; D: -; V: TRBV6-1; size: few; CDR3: CASGNYNEQFF; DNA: TGTGCCAGCGGGAATTACAATGAGCAGTTCTTC
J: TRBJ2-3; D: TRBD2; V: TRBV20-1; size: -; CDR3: CSVRLAGADTQYF; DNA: TGCAGTGTCCGTCTAGCGGGAGCAGATACGCAGTATTTT
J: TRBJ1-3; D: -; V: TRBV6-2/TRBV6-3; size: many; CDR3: CASSFPGGSSGNTIYF; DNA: TGTGCCAGCAGTTTCCCGGGGGGAAGCTCTGGAAACACCATATATTTT
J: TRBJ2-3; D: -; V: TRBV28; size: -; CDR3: CASTPGFRPRTDTQYF; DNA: TGTGCCAGCACCCCCGGTTTCAGACCACGCACAGATACGCAGTATTTT
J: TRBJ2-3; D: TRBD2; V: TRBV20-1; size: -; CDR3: CSARKAGGTDTQYF; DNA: TGCAGTGCTAGAAAGGCGGGGGGCACGGATACACAGTATTTT
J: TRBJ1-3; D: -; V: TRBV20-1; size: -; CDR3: CSAKSGTSGNTIYF; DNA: TGCAGTGCTAAGAGTGGAACCTCTGGAAACACCATATATTTT
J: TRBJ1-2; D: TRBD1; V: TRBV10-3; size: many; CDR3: CAISEIGSHRGQGYTF; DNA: TGTGCCATCAGTGAGATAGGGTCCCACAGGGGGCAAGGCTACACCTTC
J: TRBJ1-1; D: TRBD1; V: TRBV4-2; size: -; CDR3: CASSPPGTGGRPTEAFF; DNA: TGTGCCAGCAGCCCGCCCGGTACAGGGGGCCGGCCTACTGAAGCTTTCTTT
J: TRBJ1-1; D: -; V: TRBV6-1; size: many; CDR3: CASSVQVWGSMNTEAFF; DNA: TGTGCCAGCAGTGTTCAGGTGTGGGGGTCGATGAACACTGAAGCTTTCTTT
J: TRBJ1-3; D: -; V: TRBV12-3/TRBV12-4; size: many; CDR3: CASSLNTIYF; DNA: TGTGCCAGCAGTTTGAACACCATATATTTT
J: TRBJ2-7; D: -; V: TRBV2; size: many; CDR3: CASSGVGDGYEQYF; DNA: TGTGCCAGCAGTGGGGTTGGGGACGGATACGAGCAGTACTTC
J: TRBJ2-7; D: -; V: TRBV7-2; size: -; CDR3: CASSLGLSSYEQYF; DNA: TGTGCCAGCAGCTTAGGGTTGAGCTCCTACGAGCAGTACTTC
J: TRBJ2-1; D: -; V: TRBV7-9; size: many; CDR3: CASSLFLVTRNNEQFF; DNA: TGTGCCAGCAGCTTATTTCTGGTAACGAGGAACAATGAGCAGTTCTTC